These 5 T cell receptor beta chains were sequenced from one sample in a study of control samples from healthy donors and cancer patients. Assay: immunoSEQ multiplex PCR; the TCRdb copy retains only in-frame clones and omits some. The table has 45,000 to 60,000 clones, 85% to 95% seen once; the top ten hold roughly 4%. Sequencing input: blood. These receptors all come from a man aged 25 to 45 in good health.

In this sample, this clone turned up a few times. The chain carries TRBV18 and TRBJ2-3; 9 nucleotides line up with TRBD2. Per the germline V gene, CDR1 is KGHSH and CDR2 is LQKENI. The length of the CDR3 is 18 residues. Trimming took 8 bases from V and 4 from J; bases not matched to a gene: 19. Here the CDR3 DNA reads TGTGCCAGCGTTACAGGGAGATTGGAGCGGGAGGATTCAGATACGCAGTATTTT. This translates into CASVTGRLEREDSDTQYF. Filled out from reference TRBV18 and TRBJ2-3, the complete variable domain reads NAGVMQNPRHLVRRRGQEARLRCSPMKGHSHVYWYRQLPEEGLKFMVYLQKENIIDESGMPKERFSAEFPKEGPSILRIQQVVRGDSAAYFCASVTGRLEREDSDTQYFGPGTRLTVL.

CDR3 in amino acids: CASSQVQGGNYGYTF. In DNA form, the CDR3 reads TGTGCCAGCAGCCAGGTACAGGGGGGGAACTATGGCTACACCTTC. The chain employs TRBV4-2 and TRBJ1-2; TRBD1 aligns across 8 bases. This CDR3 spans 15 amino acids. Trimming removed 3 bases from V and 2 bases from J; junction bases left unmatched: 5. The germline V gene encodes CDR1 LGHNA and CDR2 YNFKEQ.

This clone was detected once. The chain employs TRBV15 and TRBJ2-1; 9 positions agree with TRBD2. Germline V CDR1 and CDR2: LNHNV, YYDKDF (reference sequence). Trimming took 0 bases from V and 3 from J; bases not matched to a gene: 6. The CDR3 extends over 17 amino acids. CDR3 region: CATSRDGAGGFYNEQFF. CDR3 nucleotide sequence: TGTGCCACCAGCAGAGATGGAGCGGGAGGATTCTACAATGAGCAGTTCTTC.

This chain uses TRBV6-5 with TRBJ1-6; D gene ambiguous. The germline V and J ends were trimmed by 6 bases and 12 bases, with 18 bases remaining between them. CDR1 is MNHEY, CDR2 SVGAGI, per germline. The CDR3 length is 14 residues. The CDR3, as DNA: TGTGCCAGCAGGGATGGTGGGGAGTCCGGACCCCTCCACTTT. Its translation: CASRDGGESGPLHF.

This chain uses TRBV7-2 with TRBJ2-1, with TRBD1 identical over 10 bases. The V segment lost 5 bases and the J segment 7 bases; nucleotides outside the gene matches: 11. The CDR3 has 16 amino acids. Per germline, CDR1 SGHTA and CDR2 FQGNSA. The DNA of the CDR3 is TGTGCCAGCAGCCTGGCAGGGACAGGGGTTGTGAATGAGCAGTTCTTC. Translating gives CASSLAGTGVVNEQFF.